These 20 T cell receptor beta chains were sequenced from one sample in a study of T cell responses to AZD1222 COVID-19 vaccine. The protocol was immunoSEQ multiplex PCR, while the TCRdb copy is restricted to in-frame clones and leaves out a portion. This table holds under 150,000 clones, almost 90% found once. The sample was peripheral blood, taken 28 days after the second AZD1222 dose. The source of these receptors is an adult who received the AZD1222 COVID-19 vaccine.

This rearrangement joins TRBV5-4 to TRBJ1-4; D is ambiguous. V dropped 2 bases and J dropped 5 bases, with 13 bases sitting between them. The CDR3 totals 15 residues. Germline V CDR1 and CDR2: SGHNT, YYREEE (reference sequence). CDR3 DNA sequence: TGTGCCAGCAGCTTTAGCCTGGGCGGGAATGAAAAACTGTTTTTT. The encoded protein is CASSFSLGGNEKLFF.

V and J are TRBV2 and TRBJ1-1, with a tentative D call TRBD1 (5 bases). The length of the CDR3 is 14 residues. CDR1 is SNHLY and CDR2 is FYNNEI in the germline V gene. The V end lost 2 bases, the J end lost 3 bases, and 10 bases lay between the germline ends. The DNA for the CDR3 is TGTGCCAGCAGTGAACAGGGAGGTCACACTGAAGCTTTCTTT. It is translated as CASSEQGGHTEAFF. The full variable domain, rest sourced from reference TRBV2 and TRBJ1-1, is EPEVTQTPSHQVTQMGQEVILRCVPISNHLYFYWYRQILGQKVEFLVSFYNNEISEKSEIFDDQFSVERPDGSNFTLKIRSTKLEDSAMYFCASSEQGGHTEAFFGQGTRLTVV.

The chain has TRBV29-1 and TRBJ2-5; weak D call: TRBD2 (5 bases). The CDR3 contains 11 residues. V was trimmed by 6 bases and J by 7 bases, leaving 12 bases between them. Germline values: CDR1 SQVTM, CDR2 ANQGSEA. CDR3: CSVRDLGTQYF. For the CDR3, the DNA is TGCAGCGTGAGGGATTTGGGGACCCAGTACTTC.

The chain employs TRBV30 and TRBJ1-2; TRBD1 agrees at 7 bases. Germline V lookup: CDR1 GTSNPN, CDR2 SVGIG (reference sequence). The CDR3 totals 15 residues. The V segment lost 2 bases and the J segment 0 bases; nucleotides outside the gene matches: 6. Here the CDR3 reads CAWSYGQVTNYGYTF. DNA for the CDR3: TGTGCCTGGAGTTATGGACAGGTTACTAACTATGGCTACACCTTC. The variable domain in full, completed from reference TRBV30 and TRBJ1-2, reads SQTIHQWPATLVQPVGSPLSLECTVEGTSNPNLYWYRQAAGRGLQLLFYSVGIGQISSEVPQNLSASRPQDRQFILSSKKLLLSDSGFYLCAWSYGQVTNYGYTFGSGTRLTVV.

This clone was seen more than once but under ten times. The junction departs from the called germline gene at one end, perhaps through a read error. CDR3 sequence: CASSDSGDPNEKLFF. In DNA form, the CDR3 reads TGTGCCAGCAGTGACTCAGGGGATCCTAATGAAAAACTGTTTTTT. The chain links TRBV6-5 to TRBJ1-4, with D possibly matching TRBD1 (6 bases). CDR3 length equals 15 residues. In germline, CDR1 is MNHEY, CDR2 SVGAGI.

V usage is TRBV28 and J usage is TRBJ1-1, with D possibly TRBD1 on 6 matching bases. CDR1 and CDR2 from the germline V gene are MDHEN and SYDVKM. The germline V and J ends were trimmed by 1 base and 1 base, with 10 bases remaining between them. The CDR3 has 15 residues. CDR3 bases: TGTGCCAGCAGTTTATTCGGACAGACGAACACTGAAGCTTTCTTT. It is translated as CASSLFGQTNTEAFF.

The V gene is TRBV28, the J gene TRBJ1-5; D is possibly TRBD1 (6 bases). The germline CDR1 and CDR2 sequences are MDHEN and SYDVKM. The CDR3 loop spans 17 amino acids. V dropped 0 bases and J dropped 2 bases, with 14 bases sitting between them. The CDR3 nucleotides read TGTGCCAGCAGTTTATGGCAGGGGAGGGTCGGCAATCAGCCCCAGCATTTT. Residues: CASSLWQGRVGNQPQHF.

The chain couples TRBV7-8 to TRBJ1-2, with 8 bases fitting TRBD1. Germline CDR1 reads SGHVS; CDR2 reads FQNEAQ. The CDR3 covers 16 residues. V gave up 1 base and J gave up 8 bases; unmatched junction bases: 12. Here the CDR3 reads CASSLVGPGGGGGYTF. CDR3 nucleotides: TGTGCCAGCAGCTTAGTTGGTCCAGGGGGCGGAGGGGGCTACACCTTC.

The rearrangement uses TRBV27 and TRBJ1-2; D may be TRBD1 (6 bases). Trimming took off 5 bases at V and 8 bases at J, with 21 bases between the two ends. This CDR3 spans 15 amino acids. Germline CDR1 and CDR2: MNHEY and SMNVEV (reference sequence). Here the CDR3 DNA reads TGTGCCAGCAGTACTTGGACAGCGGGGGGGAAGGGCTACACCTTC. This translates into CASSTWTAGGKGYTF.

This chain connects TRBV15 to TRBJ1-1; no reliable D call. CDR1 and CDR2 from the germline V gene are LNHNV and YYDKDF (reference sequence). The CDR3 is 14 amino acids. Between the trimmed V and J ends, which lost 0 bases and 4 bases, there was a span of 9 bases. CDR3 sequence: CATSRDRMGTEAFF. CDR3 bases: TGTGCCACCAGCAGAGACCGGATGGGCACTGAAGCTTTCTTT. Full variable domain (missing parts from reference TRBV15 and TRBJ1-1): DAMVIQNPRYQVTQFGKPVTLSCSQTLNHNVMYWYQQKSSQAPKLLFHYYDKDFNNEADTPDNFQSRRPNTSFCFLDIRSPGLGDTAMYLCATSRDRMGTEAFFGQGTRLTVV.

This clone was detected only once. The chain links TRBV10-3 to TRBJ2-1; tentatively, D is TRBD2 (6 bases). This CDR3 comprises 13 residues. Germline values: CDR1 ENHRY, CDR2 SYGVKD. V was pared by 4 bases and J by 7 bases, with 11 bases between. This CDR3 reads CAISGGGVNEQFF. The CDR3 DNA sequence: TGTGCCATCAGTGGCGGAGGGGTAAATGAGCAGTTCTTC.

The V call is TRBV3-1 (or the pseudogene TRBV3-2), the J call TRBJ1-5, with 7 bases lining up with TRBD1. V shed 1 base and J 3 bases; nucleotides not matched to a gene: 3. This CDR3 has 15 residues. CDR1 and CDR2 (germline): LGHDT, YNNKEL (reference sequence). Here the CDR3 reads CASSQGQGVNQPQHF. CDR3 DNA sequence: TGTGCCAGCAGCCAAGGACAGGGAGTCAATCAGCCCCAGCATTTT.

The genes are TRBV6-4 and TRBJ1-6, with 8 bases fitting TRBD1. The CDR3 totals 15 residues. Germline trimming cut 3 bases from V and 7 bases from J; bases unmatched to any gene: 5. The germline CDR1 and CDR2 sequences are MRHNA and SNTAGT. CDR3 sequence (DNA): TGTGCCAGCAGTGAGGGTACAGGGGGGAATTCACCCCTCCACTTT. Protein product: CASSEGTGGNSPLHF.

V is TRBV6-6 and J is TRBJ2-7; D is ambiguous. Germline CDR1 MNHNY, CDR2 SVGAGI (reference sequence). The CDR3 contains 15 residues. Trimming took off 2 bases at V and 2 bases at J, with 13 bases between the two ends. The DNA of the CDR3 is TGTGCCAGCAGTTACACCGACAAGGGTCCCTACGAGCAGTACTTC. It encodes CASSYTDKGPYEQYF.

The J gene is TRBJ2-2, the V gene TRBV11-3; 8 bases are shared with TRBD2. CDR1 is SGHNT, CDR2 YENEEA, per germline. This CDR3 has 16 amino acids. V shed 1 base and J 2 bases; nucleotides not matched to a gene: 3. The CDR3 loop reads CASSLASGGNTGELFF. The DNA of the CDR3 is TGTGCCAGCAGCTTAGCGAGCGGGGGAAACACCGGGGAGCTGTTTTTT.

This rearrangement joins TRBV5-1 to TRBJ1-1, with D possibly TRBD1 on 6 matching bases. V gave up 0 bases and J gave up 1 base, with 13 bases separating them. This CDR3 comprises 16 residues. Germline lookup yields CDR1 SGHRS and CDR2 YFSETQ. This CDR3 reads CASSLARGRRNTEAFF. The CDR3 region has the DNA TGCGCCAGCAGCTTGGCCAGGGGACGGAGGAACACTGAAGCTTTCTTT.

The chain carries TRBV19 and TRBJ2-1, with a possible D match to TRBD2 (6 bases). Germline CDR1 reads LNHDA; CDR2 reads SQIVND (reference sequence). CDR3 size: 17 residues. The V gene lost 4 bases and the J gene lost 0 bases, with 16 bases spanning the gap. CDR3 protein: CASSTSWRRGSYNEQFF. Here the CDR3 DNA reads TGTGCCAGTAGTACTAGTTGGCGGAGGGGCTCCTACAATGAGCAGTTCTTC.

This clone has only a few counts. V gene TRBV9 combines with J gene TRBJ1-6; D remains unclear. Looked up from germline, CDR1 is SGDLS and CDR2 is YYNGEE. Between the trimmed V and J ends, which lost 4 bases and 8 bases, there was a span of 10 bases. The CDR3 is 13 amino acids. The CDR3 DNA reads as TGTGCCAGCAGCTATCAAGGGTATTCACCCCTCCACTTT. It yields the protein CASSYQGYSPLHF.

The chain links TRBV27 to TRBJ2-1; weak D call: TRBD2 (6 bases). The V end lost 2 bases, the J end lost 0 bases, and 11 bases lay between the germline ends. The CDR3 extends over 16 amino acids. Per germline, CDR1 MNHEY and CDR2 SMNVEV (reference sequence). The CDR3 reads CASSLLAMSSYNEQFF. The CDR3 DNA reads as TGTGCCAGCAGTTTACTAGCGATGAGCTCCTACAATGAGCAGTTCTTC.

The rearrangement uses TRBV13 and TRBJ2-2; 7 bases are shared with TRBD1. Germline CDR1 PRHDT, CDR2 FYEKMQ (reference sequence). V lost 8 bases, J lost 1 base, and 10 bases stayed unmatched. This CDR3 has 16 residues. CDR3 residues: CASLRGQAENTGELFF. The CDR3 nucleotides are TGTGCCAGCTTACGCGGACAGGCCGAGAACACCGGGGAGCTGTTTTTT.